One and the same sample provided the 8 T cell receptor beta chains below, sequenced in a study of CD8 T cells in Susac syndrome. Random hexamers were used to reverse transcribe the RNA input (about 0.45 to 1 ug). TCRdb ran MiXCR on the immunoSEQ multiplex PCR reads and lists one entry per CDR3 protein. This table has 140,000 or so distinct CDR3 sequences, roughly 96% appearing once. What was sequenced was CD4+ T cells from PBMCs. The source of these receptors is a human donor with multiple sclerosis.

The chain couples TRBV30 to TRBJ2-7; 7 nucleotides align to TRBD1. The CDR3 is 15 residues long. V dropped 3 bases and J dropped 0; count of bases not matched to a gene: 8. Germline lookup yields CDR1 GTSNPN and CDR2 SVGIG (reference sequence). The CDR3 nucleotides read TGTGCCTGGAGGAGAGGACAGGACTCCTCCTACGAGCAGTACTTC. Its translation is CAWRRGQDSSYEQYF.

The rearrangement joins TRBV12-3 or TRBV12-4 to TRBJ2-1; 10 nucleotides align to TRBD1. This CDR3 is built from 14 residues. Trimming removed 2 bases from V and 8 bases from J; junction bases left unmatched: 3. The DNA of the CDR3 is TGTGCCAGCAGTTTAAGGGACAGGGGCGATGAGCAGTTCTTC. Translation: CASSLRDRGDEQFF.

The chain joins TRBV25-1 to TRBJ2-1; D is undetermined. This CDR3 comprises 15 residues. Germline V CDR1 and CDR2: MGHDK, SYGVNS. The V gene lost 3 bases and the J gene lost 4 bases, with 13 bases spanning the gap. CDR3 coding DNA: TGTGCCAGCAGTGACCGACGGGTGTTGTACAATGAGCAGTTCTTC. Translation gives CASSDRRVLYNEQFF. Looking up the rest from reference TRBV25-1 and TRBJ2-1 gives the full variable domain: EADIYQTPRYLVIGTGKKITLECSQTMGHDKMYWYQQDPGMELHLIHYSYGVNSTEKGDLSSESTVSRIRTEHFPLTLESARPSHTSQYLCASSDRRVLYNEQFFGPGTRLTVL.

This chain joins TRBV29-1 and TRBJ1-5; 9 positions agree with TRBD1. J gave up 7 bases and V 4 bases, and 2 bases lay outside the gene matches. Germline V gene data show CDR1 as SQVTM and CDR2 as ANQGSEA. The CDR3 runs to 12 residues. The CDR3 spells CSVGTGEQPQHF. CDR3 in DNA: TGCAGCGTTGGGACAGGGGAACAGCCCCAGCATTTT.

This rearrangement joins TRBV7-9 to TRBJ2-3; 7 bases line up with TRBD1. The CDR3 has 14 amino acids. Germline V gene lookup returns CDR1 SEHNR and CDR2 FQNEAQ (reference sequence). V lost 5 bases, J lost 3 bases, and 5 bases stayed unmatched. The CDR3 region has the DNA TGTGCCAGCAGCCTGACCAGGGGGACAGATACGCAGTATTTT. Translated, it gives CASSLTRGTDTQYF.

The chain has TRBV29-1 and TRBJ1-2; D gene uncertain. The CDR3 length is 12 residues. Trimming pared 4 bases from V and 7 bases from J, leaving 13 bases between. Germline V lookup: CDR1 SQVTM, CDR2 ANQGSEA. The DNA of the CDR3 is TGCAGCGTTGCTTCGGGGATAGGTGGCTACACCTTC. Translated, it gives CSVASGIGGYTF.

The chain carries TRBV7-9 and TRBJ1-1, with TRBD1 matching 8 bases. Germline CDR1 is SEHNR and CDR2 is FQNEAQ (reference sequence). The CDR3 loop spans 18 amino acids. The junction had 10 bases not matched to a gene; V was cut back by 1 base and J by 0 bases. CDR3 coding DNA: TGTGCCAGCAGCTTAGAGAGTATTTCGGGACAGGTGAACACTGAAGCTTTCTTT. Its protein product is CASSLESISGQVNTEAFF.

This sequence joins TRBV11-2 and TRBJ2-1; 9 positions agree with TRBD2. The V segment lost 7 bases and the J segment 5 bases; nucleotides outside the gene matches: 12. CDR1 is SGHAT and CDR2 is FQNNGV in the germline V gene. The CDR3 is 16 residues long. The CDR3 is CASTPEGGRVHNEQFF. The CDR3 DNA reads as TGTGCCAGCACCCCAGAAGGCGGGAGGGTCCACAATGAGCAGTTCTTC. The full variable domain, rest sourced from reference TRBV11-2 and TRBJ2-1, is EAGVAQSPRYKIIEKRQSVAFWCNPISGHATLYWYQQILGQGPKLLIQFQNNGVVDDSQLPKDRFSAERLKGVDSTLKIQPAKLEDSAVYLCASTPEGGRVHNEQFFGPGTRLTVL.